This TCR beta chain appears in the sequencing data of a study of CD8+CD57+ T cells in acquired aplastic anemia. About the research overall: Average DNA yield from sorted CD4+ and CD8+ cells was approximately 3 ug.

Sequencing involved patients with CD8+CD57+ cell expansion previously shown by flow cytometry. Patients had received no therapy at the time of blood sampling. The template used for profiling TCR beta VDJ and CDR3 was genomic DNA. TCRdb called the reads again in MiXCR, with one record for every CDR3 protein. The sample has approximately 98,000 distinct CDR3 sequences; around 68% are singletons. The CDR3 has 15 amino acids. The V gene's germline CDR1 is SNHLY and CDR2 FYNNEI. The V and J ends lost 10 bases and 7 bases, in that order; junction bases with no gene match: 10. Material for sequencing was sorted CD4+, CD8+, or CD8+CD57+ T cells (not recorded which) from PBMCs. The chain couples TRBV2 to TRBJ2-1; 13 bases align to TRBD2. The receptor's source is a human donor with aplastic anemia. CDR3 DNA: TGTGCCATAGTTTTTAGGACTAGCGGGGGAAATGAGCAGTTCTTC. Translated, it gives CAIVFRTSGGNEQFF. Based on the CDR3 plus reference TRBV2 and TRBJ2-1, the full variable domain is EPEVTQTPSHQVTQMGQEVILRCVPISNHLYFYWYRQILGQKVEFLVSFYNNEISEKSEIFDDQFSVERPDGSNFTLKIRSTKLEDSAMYFCAIVFRTSGGNEQFFGPGTRLTVL.